The clone carrying this T cell receptor (beta chain) was seen a handful of times. The entry originates in a study of regulatory T cells in long-lasting Graves disease. Trimming cost V 5 bases and J 5 bases; bases outside gene matches: 4. The V gene's germline CDR1 is SGHAT and CDR2 FQNNGV. This CDR3 is 13 amino acids long. Specified time point: newly diagnosed GD, antithyroid drugs for less than 3 months. From PBMCs, RNA was extracted and then used to make the TCR library. Arm-PCR of CDR3 regions with iRepertoire HTBI primers generated TCR beta libraries. Using its own MiXCR run on the multiplex PCR reads, TCRdb lists one record per CDR3 protein. This sample has 450,000 to 600,000 distinct CDR3 sequences; roughly 13% occur once, and the top ten carry roughly 9.7%. These records were also assigned to another study, of T cells in Graves' hyperthyroidism and ophthalmopathy. From that report: Stable hyperthyroidism: no ophthalmopathy progression over 18 months of follow-up.

The source was peripheral blood mononuclear cells (PBMCs), collected at new diagnosis, from a patient treated with antithyroid drugs. The rearrangement joins TRBV11-2 to TRBJ2-5; the match to TRBD1 covers 8 bases. The source is a man aged 25-40 years with Graves disease. For the CDR3, the DNA is TGTGCCAGCAGCGTACAGGGGGTCGAGACCCAGTACTTC. Encoded protein: CASSVQGVETQYF.